A selection of T cell receptor beta chains follows, all from one sample in a study of blood T cell repertoires in COVID-19. Some clones are missing from TCRdb's copy, which holds only in-frame ones; the method was immunoSEQ multiplex PCR. The repertoire includes 100,000 to 150,000 clones, over 75% of them detected once, and 12% sits in the top ten. The sequenced sample was peripheral blood. Receptors originate from a man aged 60-69 years with acute or convalescent COVID-19. The CDR3 runs from the conserved cysteine through the conserved F or W. The order of the fields is D gene, V gene, clone size, J gene, CDR3 protein, CDR3 DNA. The D gene is left open where the match is weak. Clone size appears in some rows only: once, few, many, or a class for an expanded clone.

TRBD1	TRBV6-6	.	TRBJ2-1	CASKVQTGAPYNEQFF	TGTGCCAGCAAAGTTCAAACAGGGGCCCCCTACAATGAGCAGTTCTTC
TRBD2	TRBV5-4	.	TRBJ2-5	CASSPGGLAGAGGGETQYF	TGTGCCAGCAGCCCAGGAGGACTAGCGGGAGCAGGGGGCGGGGAGACCCAGTACTTC
.	TRBV6-5	.	TRBJ1-2	CASSPRRGDYGYTF	TGTGCCAGCAGTCCCCGACGGGGTGACTATGGCTACACCTTC
TRBD1	TRBV4-1	.	TRBJ1-3	CASSQPTGRDRGNTIYF	TGCGCCAGCAGCCAACCCACCGGCCGGGACAGGGGAAACACCATATATTTT
TRBD1	TRBV19	.	TRBJ1-1	CASKGQAASYYTEAFF	TGTGCCAGTAAGGGACAGGCAGCAAGTTATTACACTGAAGCTTTCTTT
.	TRBV28	.	TRBJ2-7	CASAPPGGSEGEQYF	TGTGCCAGCGCCCCCCCTGGGGGGTCGGAGGGCGAGCAGTACTTC
TRBD1	TRBV14	.	TRBJ2-1	CASSQDGYRGVKYEQFF	TGTGCCAGCAGCCAAGACGGGTACAGGGGGGTAAAATATGAGCAGTTCTTC
TRBD1	TRBV25-1	.	TRBJ1-5	CASLQGAGDNQPQHF	TGTGCCAGCTTACAGGGGGCAGGGGACAATCAGCCCCAGCATTTT
.	TRBV27	once	TRBJ2-2	CASSLSSRNTGELFF	TGTGCCAGCAGTTTATCATCCAGGAACACCGGGGAGCTGTTTTTT
TRBD1	TRBV14	.	TRBJ1-2	CASRTTGTNYGYTF	TGTGCCAGCAGAACGACAGGGACGAACTATGGCTACACCTTC
TRBD1	TRBV2	.	TRBJ1-5	CASSDVGTVNQPQHF	TGTGCCAGCAGTGACGTGGGGACAGTTAATCAGCCCCAGCATTTT
.	TRBV5-4	.	TRBJ1-1	CASSLGQPNTEAFF	TGTGCCAGCAGCCTGGGACAACCGAACACTGAAGCTTTCTTT
.	TRBV19	.	TRBJ2-1	CASKLYNEQFF	TGTGCCAGTAAATTATACAATGAGCAGTTCTTC
.	TRBV1	few	TRBJ2-7	CTSSQDSVAYEQYF	TGCACCAGCAGCCAAGATAGCGTAGCCTACGAGCAGTACTTC
.	TRBV30	.	TRBJ2-2	CAWTPFTGELFF	TGTGCCTGGACCCCCTTCACCGGGGAGCTGTTTTTT
.	TRBV10-3	once	TRBJ1-2	CAISEAGPLSGYTF	TGTGCCATCAGTGAGGCAGGGCCCCTGAGCGGCTACACCTTC
.	TRBV28	.	TRBJ1-2	CASSSVNRFSNYGYTF	TGTGCCAGCAGTTCTGTAAACAGGTTTTCAAACTATGGCTACACCTTC
.	TRBV10-1	.	TRBJ1-6	CASSDGQAQAPLHF	TGCGCCAGCAGTGATGGACAAGCCCAGGCACCCCTCCACTTT
.	TRBV28	.	TRBJ1-1	CASSAGGLNTEAFF	TGTGCCAGCAGTGCGGGGGGCCTGAACACTGAAGCTTTCTTT
.	TRBV18	.	TRBJ1-1	CASSTGGLNTEAFF	TGTGCCAGCTCAACGGGGGGCCTGAACACTGAAGCTTTCTTT
.	TRBV21-1	.	TRBJ1-1	CASSKGQGAPMNTEAFF	TGTGCCAGCAGCAAGGGACAGGGGGCCCCCATGAACACTGAAGCTTTCTTT
.	TRBV10-3	.	TRBJ1-2	CAISVQGNGYTF	TGTGCCATCAGTGTTCAGGGTAACGGCTACACCTTC